This record looks at one TCR beta chain sequence and its context. The specificity of this receptor is unknown. At one boundary the junction diverges from the germline segment, which might be a read error. The data belong to a study of shared clonotypes between healthy human individuals (dated by TCRdb to the early 2020s). For the study in its entirety: The cohort included three men and a couple of women between 18 and 49 years of age. For each donor, CD4 naive and CD4 memory were each given three plates, CD8 naive was given two plates, and CD8 memory was given one plate. To estimate repertoire size and how much clonotype sharing occurs between individuals, the study deeply sequenced the blood TCR repertoires of five or six healthy adults. To increase sequencing depth and limit assay-specific biases, different laboratories used diverse techniques to prepare libraries and sequence TCR repertoires. Each donor's leukapheresis produced roughly between roughly 0.85 and 10 billion PBMCs. Paper-wide results and their limitations: Sampling was restricted to blood, and TCR repertoires in tissues likely differ from the TCR repertoires found in blood. About 4.5% of naive CD4, 3% to 4% of naive CD8, approximately 2% of memory CD4, and more than 0.35% of memory CD8 clonotypes were shared across a few donors. Rarefaction of sorted-subset datasets indicated incomplete sequencing despite the large sequencing depth. Clonotypes shared by all four sorted-subset donors showed higher generation probabilities than non-shared clonotypes. Estimated clonotype richness was generally larger for naive than for memory subsets. Based on pairwise subsampling, the degree of clonotype sharing among donors was expected to be affected by sequencing depth. The genetic and exposure-history diversity represented was limited by the small number of donors.

Using the deep immunoSEQ assay, TCR CDR3 regions were amplified from genomic DNA by multiplex PCR. Extracted genomic DNA from each cell subset was distributed evenly across all wells of several immunoSEQ 96-well plates, and each plate was treated as a replicate. Each replicate PCR for sorted subsets received roughly 0.2 ug genomic DNA, equal to roughly 30,000 T cell genomes. Purified libraries were measured with a Qubit 3.0 fluorometer, size-checked on a Bioanalyzer 2100, and measured again with the KAPA Library Quantification kit. Each immunoSEQ 96-well plate was sequenced on its own single-read 150-cycle Illumina NextSeq 550 flow cell. Turning to the authors' computational methods: Because the immunoSEQ output held only junctional sequences and lacked quality scores, the filtering could not match the filtering applied to full-length reads. To assign V/J genes and CDR3, sequences were annotated using PyIR, a Python wrapper for IgBLAST v1.9, with IMGT germline references. Reads were removed for weak V/J assignments (E-value above 1e-6), missing CDR3, stop codons, out-of-frame junctions, or ambiguous translated residues. V3J clonotypes were defined as sequences sharing the same inferred V gene, J gene, and CDR3 amino acid sequence. Percentage overlap between repertoires was computed as shared unique clonotypes divided by the size of the smaller repertoire. Richness of each repertoire was evaluated using RTK rarefaction, the Chao1 estimator, and Recon v2.1 estimates of unobserved clonotypes. For all TCRbeta clonotypes obtained by the gDNA method from a few donors, generation probabilities were computed with OLGA. In TCRdb, the immuneACCESS table is reduced to in-frame sequences with V and J assigned. These tables do not hold every clone; where another copy was compared, an unresolved V gene accounts for under half, and the others remain unexplained. D and trimming come from the DNA, and the V and J calls and clone size come from that table. The sample table lists 2 million to 2.5 million clones, under 95% of them with a count of one. 1.5% to 2% of the sample comes from the top ten.

CD8 naive samples consisted of CD45RO-negative cells that were positively selected for CCR7, yielding a CD45RA+CCR7+ population without TemRA cells. Healthy HIV-negative adults with no recently reported acute infections or vaccinations were included as donors. Only Caucasian adults living in Nashville, Tennessee, USA were represented among the donors. After blood collection by leukapheresis, PBMCs were isolated using Ficoll-Histopaque density gradient centrifugation and then cryopreserved in the vapor phase of liquid nitrogen. Purity and quantity of every magnetically sorted T cell population were checked by analytical flow cytometry. From each sorted fraction, genomic DNA was isolated and quantified by UV absorbance on a Nanodrop 2000c. The CDR3 holds 14 amino acids from the cysteine to the phenylalanine. The only DNA kept is the CDR3, 42 bases in frame from the first base. Via the germline V gene, CDR1 is MNHEY and CDR2 SVGAGI.

The rearrangement combines TRBV6-5 with TRBJ2-2, and TRBD1 may be the D gene, going by 6 matching bases. Input material: naive CD8+ T cells from PBMCs. What the cell subset or site label conveys for this sample: CD45RA+CCR7+. This receptor was identified in a man aged 18 to 29 in good health. Some clones in this sample may be carry-over from other donors' samples. In nucleotide form, the sequence is TGTGCCAGCAAGGCAGGGGCGAATACCGGGGAGCTGTTTTTT. Its translation is CASKAGANTGELFF.